This TCR beta chain was identified in a study of T-cell reconstitution after alpha-beta-depleted transplantation in children. This clonotype was detected ten times or more. Preparing the TCRbeta library involved the use of unique molecular identifiers. TCRdb ran MiXCR on the PCR reads and lists one entry per CDR3 protein. The top ten clones hold 20% to 30% of a sample with roughly 300,000 distinct CDR3 sequences, around 10% of them seen once. Germline CDR1 KGHDR, CDR2 SFDVKD. The ends were cut back, 3 bases at V and 5 bases at J, with 8 bases in the middle. CDR3 size: 13 residues. This TCR was sampled from a male patient between 2 and 10 years old who had a stem cell transplant for chronic granulomatous disease, so the T cells may come from the graft donor. This chain joins TRBV24-1 and TRBJ2-3; D gene uncertain. The starting material was peripheral blood, obtained 180 days after TCRalphabeta/CD19-depleted stem cell transplant. The CDR3 is CATSDDGVDTQYF. In DNA, the CDR3 is TGTGCCACCAGTGATGATGGGGTAGATACGCAGTATTTT.